These 26 T cell receptor beta chains were all obtained from the same sample, sequenced in a study of graft-versus-host responses after intestinal transplantation. The authors processed graft tissue to release intraepithelial and lamina propria lymphocytes. This table comes from immunoSEQ multiplex PCR, and its TCRdb copy is limited to in-frame clones, with some not included. In the table there are fewer than 10,000 clones, approximately 81% of which are singletons. Source: ileum tissue, taken less than 550 days after intestinal transplant. All receptors come from a human patient who received an intestinal transplant, so some T cells may come from the graft donor.

The sample holds a few counts of this clone. The chain couples TRBV6-1 to TRBJ2-1; 10 nucleotides agree with TRBD2. CDR3 size: 15 residues. The trim removed 4 bases at V and 0 bases at J, leaving 0 bases unmatched. CDR1 and CDR2 from the germline V gene are MNHNS and SASEGT. CDR3 bases: TGTGCCAGCAGTGTAGCGGGGGGCTCCTACAATGAGCAGTTCTTC. Amino acid sequence: CASSVAGGSYNEQFF.

The rearrangement links TRBV28 to TRBJ2-5, with unresolved D. Germline V gene sequence: CDR1 MDHEN, CDR2 SYDVKM. Trimming took 0 bases from V and 4 from J, leaving 12 bases between them. The CDR3 sequence is 15 residues long. The CDR3 sequence is CASSLWEIASETQYF. The CDR3 coding sequence is TGTGCCAGCAGTTTATGGGAAATAGCCTCAGAGACCCAGTACTTC.

V usage is TRBV30 and J usage is TRBJ1-2; 9 bases agree with TRBD1. V was pared by 2 bases and J by 8 bases, with 9 bases of the junction left unmatched. CDR3 length equals 14 residues. Germline lookup yields CDR1 GTSNPN and CDR2 SVGIG (reference sequence). CDR3 in amino acids: CAWSFTGTGTGYTF. Here the CDR3 DNA reads TGTGCCTGGAGTTTCACTGGGACAGGGACCGGCTACACCTTC. Filled out from reference TRBV30 and TRBJ1-2, the complete variable domain reads SQTIHQWPATLVQPVGSPLSLECTVEGTSNPNLYWYRQAAGRGLQLLFYSVGIGQISSEVPQNLSASRPQDRQFILSSKKLLLSDSGFYLCAWSFTGTGTGYTFGSGTRLTVV.

The V gene is TRBV5-6, the J gene TRBJ1-2; D might be TRBD1 (6 bases). Germline V CDR1 and CDR2: SGHDT, YYEEEE. The CDR3 has 14 residues. Between the trimmed V and J ends, which lost 4 bases and 8 bases, there was a span of 18 bases. The CDR3 spells CASSPTQGSLGYTF. The CDR3 DNA sequence: TGTGCCAGCAGCCCCACACAGGGATCACTCGGCTACACCTTC.

V is TRBV19 and J is TRBJ2-7; TRBD2 aligns across 12 bases. Looked up from germline, CDR1 is LNHDA and CDR2 is SQIVND (reference sequence). The CDR3 length is 18 residues. V was pared by 5 bases and J by 6 bases, with 17 bases of the junction left unmatched. The CDR3 DNA sequence: TGTGCCAGTAGTCCACGACCAGGACTAGCGGGGAGGGCCGTCGAGCAGTACTTC. It specifies CASSPRPGLAGRAVEQYF.

The rearrangement links TRBV6-4 to TRBJ2-1, with 10 bases matching TRBD2. The V gene end was trimmed by 6 bases and the J gene end by 4 bases; junction bases not matched to a gene: 6. CDR1 MRHNA and CDR2 SNTAGT come from the germline V gene. The CDR3 is 15 residues long. The DNA of the CDR3 is TGTGCCAGCAGCCCCGAGACTAGCGGGTACAATGAGCAGTTCTTC. Encoded protein: CASSPETSGYNEQFF.

V usage is TRBV30 and J usage is TRBJ2-7, with 9 bases fitting TRBD1. CDR3 length: 12 amino acids. Germline V CDR1 and CDR2: GTSNPN, SVGIG (reference sequence). With V trimmed by 4 bases and J by 5 bases, 3 bases remained unmatched. In DNA, the CDR3 is TGTGCCTGGACGGACAGGGGCCACGAGCAGTACTTC. It codes for CAWTDRGHEQYF.

J is TRBJ1-4 and V is TRBV27, with TRBD1 identical over 7 bases. In germline, CDR1 is MNHEY, CDR2 SMNVEV (reference sequence). The V segment lost 5 bases and the J segment 6 bases; nucleotides outside the gene matches: 15. This CDR3 has 17 amino acids. The CDR3 sequence: CASSLPPGQVVHEKLFF. The CDR3 bases are TGTGCCAGCAGTCTACCGCCCGGACAGGTTGTACATGAAAAACTGTTTTTT.

Regarding this clone: One end of the junction does not line up with germline, which may come from a read error. V is TRBV11-2 and J is TRBJ2-2, with no clear D. The germline gives CDR1 SGHAT, CDR2 FQNNGV. The CDR3 has 14 residues. CDR3 region: CASSLVGNAGELFF. Here the CDR3 DNA reads TGTGCCAGCAGCTTAGTTGGGAACGCCGGGGAGCTGTTTTTT.

The genes are TRBV27 and TRBJ2-1; a possible D gene is TRBD2 (6 bases). CDR1 MNHEY and CDR2 SMNVEV come from the germline V gene (reference sequence). With 3 bases removed from V and 0 bases from J, the gap between germline ends came to 12 bases. The CDR3 is made up of 16 amino acids. CDR3 protein: CASSLVGGVSYNEQFF. The CDR3 nucleotides read TGTGCCAGCAGTTTGGTGGGGGGAGTCTCCTACAATGAGCAGTTCTTC.

This clone was seen more than once but under ten times. The chain uses TRBV5-4 and TRBJ2-7, with 9 bases fitting TRBD1. From germline, CDR1 is SGHNT and CDR2 YYREEE (reference sequence). The CDR3 is 15 residues long. Trimming cost V 0 bases and J 3 bases; bases outside gene matches: 4. CDR3 loop: CASSLAGTGYYEQYF. CDR3 sequence (DNA): TGTGCCAGCAGCTTGGCGGGGACAGGGTACTACGAGCAGTACTTC.

The chain recombines TRBV7-9 with TRBJ1-1; D uncertain. The CDR3 sequence is 16 residues long. V shed 1 base and J shed 6 bases, with 18 bases lying between them. Looked up from germline, CDR1 is SEHNR and CDR2 is FQNEAQ (reference sequence). CDR3 loop: CASSLEPRILVPEAFF. CDR3 DNA: TGTGCCAGCAGCTTAGAACCCCGGATATTGGTTCCTGAAGCTTTCTTT.

The chain employs TRBV18 and TRBJ1-3, with 7 bases identical to TRBD1. There are 15 residues in the CDR3. Germline V gene sequence: CDR1 KGHSH, CDR2 LQKENI. Trimming cost V 4 bases and J 2 bases; bases outside gene matches: 5. The CDR3 is CASSLPTGAGNTIYF. Here the CDR3 DNA reads TGTGCCAGCTCACTACCAACAGGGGCTGGAAACACCATATATTTT.

This rearrangement joins TRBV6-1 to TRBJ2-5; D is undetermined. Near its end, the DNA agrees better with TRBJ2-7, so the J call may be wrong. This CDR3 is built from 14 residues. The germline V gene encodes CDR1 MNHNS and CDR2 SASEGT. CDR3 residues: CASSEYYPSYEQYF. The CDR3 nucleotides are TGTGCCAGCAGTGAGTATTATCCTTCCTACGAGCAGTACTTC.

The chain links TRBV27 to TRBJ2-7; TRBD1 might be the D (5 bases). Germline V gene lookup returns CDR1 MNHEY and CDR2 SMNVEV (reference sequence). CDR3 size: 13 residues. V shed 4 bases and J shed 3 bases, with 10 bases lying between them. CDR3 loop: CASSSRQIYEQYF. The CDR3 DNA reads TGTGCCAGCAGTTCCCGACAGATCTACGAGCAGTACTTC.

J is TRBJ2-7 and V is TRBV21-1; the table's TRBD1 call for D was not verified on the DNA. TRBV21-1 is deemed a pseudogene. The CDR3 is made up of 16 amino acids. CDR3 protein: CASSSQDRGSSYEQYF. The DNA of the CDR3 is TGTGCCAGCAGCTCCCAGGACAGGGGGTCCTCCTACGAGCAGTACTTC.

V usage is TRBV11-2 and J usage is TRBJ1-3; D is undetermined. The CDR3 is made up of 12 amino acids. CDR1 and CDR2 from the germline V gene are SGHAT and FQNNGV. The V end was cut by 5 bases, the J end by 4 bases, with 6 bases between. The CDR3 bases are TGTGCCAGCAGCCCACTCGGAAACACCATATATTTT. As protein: CASSPLGNTIYF.

The CDR3 loop is CKDTEAFF. For the CDR3, the DNA is TGTAAGGACACTGAAGCTTTCTTT. The rearrangement links TRBV21-1 to TRBJ1-1. TRBV21-1 is a pseudogene locus. This CDR3 has 8 amino acids.

CDR3 in amino acids: CASSATLANTEAFF. CDR3 sequence (DNA): TGTGCCAGCAGCGCCACCCTAGCGAACACTGAAGCTTTCTTT. This chain links TRBV5-6 with TRBJ1-1; D is unclear. The V and J ends lost 4 bases and 1 base respectively, with 11 bases between them. The V gene's germline CDR1 is SGHDT and CDR2 YYEEEE. The CDR3 totals 14 residues. The full variable domain, rest sourced from reference TRBV5-6 and TRBJ1-1, is DAGVTQSPTHLIKTRGQQVTLRCSPKSGHDTVSWYQQALGQGPQFIFQYYEEEERQRGNFPDRFSGHQFPNYSSELNVNALLLGDSALYLCASSATLANTEAFFGQGTRLTVV.

This chain joins TRBV7-3 and TRBJ2-2; D tentatively reads TRBD1 or TRBD2 (6 bases each). The CDR3 sequence is 15 residues long. CDR1 is SGHTA and CDR2 is FQGTGA in the germline V gene. V lost 3 bases, J lost 7 bases, and 15 bases lay in between. This CDR3 is CASSLQAGEVGELFF. CDR3 in DNA: TGTGCCAGCAGCTTGCAGGCAGGGGAGGTCGGGGAGCTGTTTTTT.

V is TRBV5-1 and J is TRBJ2-5; 9 nucleotides match TRBD2. Gene TRBJ2-7 matches the end of the DNA better, so the J call may be wrong. The CDR3 consists of 16 residues. Germline CDR1 SGHRS, CDR2 YFSETQ. Written as DNA, the CDR3 is TGCGCCAGCAGCTACTCCCAGCGGGAGGACTCCTACGAGCAGTACTTC. Protein sequence: CASSYSQREDSYEQYF.

J is TRBJ2-7 and V is TRBV18, with 7 nucleotides matching TRBD2. The germline V gene encodes CDR1 KGHSH and CDR2 LQKENI. The CDR3 runs 13 residues. Trimming removed 3 bases from V and 5 bases from J; junction bases left unmatched: 4. CDR3: CASSPGTTDEQYF. CDR3 nucleotide sequence: TGTGCCAGCTCACCCGGGACTACGGACGAGCAGTACTTC.

This clone was seen more than once but under ten times. The J gene is TRBJ2-7, the V gene TRBV27; 9 bases match TRBD1. Trimming took 5 bases from V and 5 from J; bases not matched to a gene: 13. The germline CDR1 and CDR2 sequences are MNHEY and SMNVEV (reference sequence). The CDR3 covers 16 residues. CDR3 nucleotides: TGTGCCAGCAGTCCACCCCCGGGACAGGGAGGCCACGAGCAGTACTTC. Protein: CASSPPPGQGGHEQYF.

This clone ranks as large. V is TRBV19 and J is TRBJ2-5; 7 nucleotides agree with TRBD2. V lost 0 bases to trimming and J lost 5 bases; unmatched junction nucleotides: 9. Germline V gene data show CDR1 as LNHDA and CDR2 as SQIVND (reference sequence). This CDR3 comprises 16 residues. The CDR3 here is CASSIDGRGRAETQYF. In nucleotides, the CDR3 is TGTGCCAGTAGTATAGATGGGAGGGGCAGGGCGGAGACCCAGTACTTC.

This clone is categorized as medium-sized. The chain couples TRBV4-3 to TRBJ1-2, with D possibly TRBD1 on 6 matching bases. Trimming took 0 bases from V and 3 from J, leaving 8 bases between them. The CDR3 has 14 residues. The germline CDR1 and CDR2 sequences are LGHNA and YSLEER. CDR3 nucleotide sequence: TGCGCCAGCAGCCAAGATGGGGGCTACTATGGCTACACCTTC. This sequence encodes CASSQDGGYYGYTF.

The V and J genes are TRBV28 and TRBJ1-5, with unresolved D. This CDR3 region has 11 residues. The V and J ends lost 5 bases and 5 bases respectively, with 4 bases between them. CDR1 and CDR2 (germline): MDHEN, SYDVKM. CDR3: CASSRDQPQHF. The CDR3 DNA is TGTGCCAGCAGTCGAGATCAGCCCCAGCATTTT.